The 26 T cell receptor beta chains below all came from one sample that was sequenced in a study of human T cells and chemical hapten exposure. TCRdb re-called the RACE reads through MiXCR, storing one row per CDR3 protein. The sample contains approximately 77,000 distinct CDR3 sequences, about 15% of which appear only once. The time point is: pre-sensitization, week 0. The treatment here: therapeutic diphenylcyclopropenone sensitization with weekly scalp DPC. Sequenced here: whole blood, sampled in connection with sensitization to the hapten diphenylcyclopropenone (DPC). The receptors here all came from a woman in her fifties or sixties with alopecia areata. Some clones in this sample may be carry-over from other donors' samples.

The rearrangement uses TRBV7-2 and TRBJ2-7, with D possibly being TRBD1 or TRBD2 (5 bases each). Germline values: CDR1 SGHTA, CDR2 FQGNSA. V was shortened by 0 bases and J by 1 base, with 16 bases between the two germline ends. This CDR3 is 17 amino acids long. The chain's CDR3 is CASSLAHGTDFSYEQYF. CDR3 nucleotide sequence: TGTGCCAGCAGCTTAGCGCACGGGACGGATTTTTCCTACGAGCAGTACTTC.

This clonotype was counted a few times. The CDR3 loop reads CASSTFGGLQTDTQYF. The DNA for the CDR3 is TGTGCCAGCTCAACATTCGGGGGACTCCAAACAGATACGCAGTATTTT. The V gene is TRBV18, the J gene TRBJ2-3; possibly TRBD2 for D (6 bases). CDR1 and CDR2 from the germline V gene are KGHSH and LQKENI. Trimming removed 5 bases at V and 3 bases at J, with 18 bases between. The CDR3 consists of 16 residues.

This clonotype was seen repeatedly, ten times or more. The CDR3 region is CASSLDGYPREQYF. The CDR3 DNA is TGCGCCAGCAGCTTGGACGGCTACCCTCGGGAGCAGTACTTC. V and J are TRBV5-1 and TRBJ2-7; D is ambiguous. Trimming took off 0 bases at V and 7 bases at J, with 14 bases between the two ends. This CDR3 contains 14 residues. Germline V gene data show CDR1 as SGHRS and CDR2 as YFSETQ. The full variable domain, rest sourced from reference TRBV5-1 and TRBJ2-7, is KAGVTQTPRYLIKTRGQQVTLSCSPISGHRSVSWYQQTPGQGLQFLFEYFSETQRNKGNFPGRFSGRQFSNSRSEMNVSTLELGDSALYLCASSLDGYPREQYFGPGTRLTVT.

This chain connects TRBV7-2 to TRBJ1-6; D not resolved. V was shortened by 1 base and J by 7 bases, with 8 bases between the two germline ends. The CDR3 is made up of 14 amino acids. Germline CDR1 and CDR2: SGHTA and FQGNSA. DNA of the CDR3: TGTGCCAGCAGCTTAGTACCTGAAAATTCACCCCTCCACTTT. Its protein is CASSLVPENSPLHF.

This clonotype was seen only a few times. The gene calls are TRBV2 and TRBJ2-5; D is unresolved. The CDR3 spans 11 residues. The V and J ends lost 10 bases and 3 bases respectively, with 9 bases between them. The germline V gene has CDR1 SNHLY and CDR2 FYNNEI. The CDR3 is CATGYKETQYF. Written as DNA, the CDR3 is TGTGCCACCGGCTACAAAGAGACCCAGTACTTC.

This clonotype was counted a few times. The V gene is TRBV21-1, the J gene TRBJ2-2; the D call in the table, TRBD2, was not verified against the DNA. TRBV21-1 is annotated as a pseudogene. The CDR3 has 16 amino acids. CDR3 loop: CASSHRAGDSTGELFF. DNA of the CDR3: TGTGCCAGCAGCCACCGAGCGGGAGATAGCACCGGGGAGCTGTTTTTT.

J is TRBJ2-2 and V is TRBV11-2; no firm D call. The ends were cut back, 5 bases at V and 0 bases at J, with 10 bases in the middle. Germline assignment: CDR1 SGHAT and CDR2 FQNNGV. The CDR3 is made up of 15 amino acids. CDR3 nucleotides: TGTGCCAGCAGCACCCAGATAGCGAACACCGGGGAGCTGTTTTTT. Amino acid sequence: CASSTQIANTGELFF.

This chain uses TRBV28 with TRBJ2-7, with D perhaps matching TRBD2 (5 bases). Trimming pared 5 bases from V and 4 bases from J, leaving 15 bases between. Germline V gene sequence: CDR1 MDHEN, CDR2 SYDVKM. The CDR3 has 14 amino acids. CDR3 region: CASSTGLSFYEQYF. The CDR3, as DNA: TGTGCCAGCAGTACTGGACTGTCCTTTTACGAGCAGTACTTC.

Notes on this clonotype: This could be a read error, since a much larger clone is one nucleotide away. This chain joins TRBV6-5 and TRBJ2-2, with D uncertain. The CDR3 has 11 residues. Germline V lookup: CDR1 MNHEY, CDR2 SVGAGI. With 8 bases removed from V and 6 bases from J, the gap between germline ends came to 7 bases. The CDR3 sequence is CASESSGELFF. In DNA, the CDR3 is TGTGCCAGCGAATCTTCCGGGGAGCTGTTTTTT.

The chain is built from TRBV7-2 and TRBJ2-1; D is uncertain. V lost 6 bases and J lost 9, with 21 bases in between. The CDR3 runs to 15 residues. Looked up from germline, CDR1 is SGHTA and CDR2 is FQGNSA. CDR3 residues: CASRNTRPERFEQFF. The CDR3, as DNA: TGTGCCAGCAGAAACACACGCCCAGAGAGGTTTGAGCAGTTCTTC.

This rearrangement joins TRBV4-2 to TRBJ2-7, with 8 nucleotides matching TRBD1. There are 15 residues in the CDR3. Trimming took 4 bases from V and 0 from J; bases not matched to a gene: 5. In germline, CDR1 is LGHNA, CDR2 YNFKEQ. DNA of the CDR3: TGTGCCAGCAGCCTACGGACAGGGTCCTCCTACGAGCAGTACTTC. Translated: CASSLRTGSSYEQYF.

The rearrangement joins TRBV2 to TRBJ2-7; D perhaps matches TRBD1 (5 bases). The CDR3 contains 13 residues. Trimming left V 3 bases short and J 7 bases short, with 13 bases between. Germline CDR1 reads SNHLY; CDR2 reads FYNNEI. The chain's CDR3 is CASSENAGLEQYF. The DNA for the CDR3 is TGTGCCAGCAGTGAGAATGCAGGGCTGGAGCAGTACTTC.

There are a few counts of this clonotype. The V and J genes are TRBV5-1 and TRBJ1-3; D uncertain. Between the trimmed V and J ends, which lost 4 bases and 0 bases, there was a span of 8 bases. Per the germline V gene, CDR1 is SGHRS and CDR2 is YFSETQ. CDR3 length: 14 residues. The CDR3 region has the DNA TGCGCCAGCAGCCGCTATAGCTCTGGAAACACCATATATTTT. Translating gives CASSRYSSGNTIYF. The whole variable domain, remainder taken from reference TRBV5-1 and TRBJ1-3, is KAGVTQTPRYLIKTRGQQVTLSCSPISGHRSVSWYQQTPGQGLQFLFEYFSETQRNKGNFPGRFSGRQFSNSRSEMNVSTLELGDSALYLCASSRYSSGNTIYFGEGSWLTVV.

This clonotype appeared a few times. The gene calls are TRBV28 and TRBJ2-2, with TRBD2 matching 13 bases. The ends lost 7 bases at V and 5 bases at J; junction bases unmatched: 13. The CDR3 extends over 18 amino acids. Looked up from germline, CDR1 is MDHEN and CDR2 is SYDVKM. In nucleotides, the CDR3 is TGTGCCAGCACCCGTTCGAAACTAGCGGGAGGGCCGACCGGGGAGCTGTTTTTT. Its protein product is CASTRSKLAGGPTGELFF.

This clonotype was recorded at least ten times. The rearrangement links TRBV7-6 to TRBJ1-6; no reliable D call. The CDR3 runs 14 residues. Germline CDR1 SGHVS, CDR2 FNYEAQ. V lost 1 base to trimming and J lost 4 bases, with 5 bases between them. This CDR3 reads CASSLDGYNSPLHF. CDR3 in DNA: TGTGCCAGCAGCTTAGACGGTTATAATTCACCCCTCCACTTT. The full variable domain, with the rest looked up from reference TRBV7-6 and TRBJ1-6, is GAGVSQSPRYKVTKRGQDVALRCDPISGHVSLYWYRQALGQGPEFLTYFNYEAQQDKSGLPNDRFSAERPEGSISTLTIQRTEQRDSAMYRCASSLDGYNSPLHFGNGTRLTVT.

V usage is TRBV2 and J usage is TRBJ1-5, with D possibly matching TRBD1 (5 bases). Per the germline V gene, CDR1 is SNHLY and CDR2 is FYNNEI. This CDR3 contains 13 residues. V was clipped by 6 bases and J by 1 base, with 7 bases between them. CDR3 protein: CASRGDSNQPQHF. The CDR3 nucleotides read TGTGCCAGCAGGGGGGACAGCAATCAGCCCCAGCATTTT.

This clonotype has just a few counts. This chain uses TRBV28 with TRBJ1-2, with 10 positions matching TRBD1. Germline values: CDR1 MDHEN, CDR2 SYDVKM. CDR3 size: 15 residues. The V segment lost 3 bases and the J segment 4 bases; nucleotides outside the gene matches: 5. The DNA for the CDR3 is TGTGCCAGCAGTTTCGGGACAGGGGTTCTCTATGGCTACACCTTC. It encodes CASSFGTGVLYGYTF.

Many counts were recorded for this clonotype. This chain links TRBV27 with TRBJ1-1; TRBD1 aligns across 7 bases. Germline CDR1 reads MNHEY; CDR2 reads SMNVEV (reference sequence). The V and J ends lost 4 bases and 11 bases, in that order; junction bases with no gene match: 10. CDR3 length: 13 amino acids. CDR3 bases: TGTGCCAGCAGTTGGCGACAGGGATGGACGGCTTTCTTT. This sequence encodes CASSWRQGWTAFF.

This clonotype has only a few counts. The rearrangement links TRBV5-5 to TRBJ1-2; D gene ambiguous. CDR1 is SGHKS, CDR2 YYEKEE, per germline (reference sequence). The CDR3 is 12 residues long. V lost 4 bases and J lost 3, with 7 bases in between. In DNA form, the CDR3 reads TGTGCCAGCAGCCCGGACCACTATGGCTACACCTTC. Translating it yields CASSPDHYGYTF.

J is TRBJ1-1 and V is TRBV5-1; the D gene is possibly TRBD1 (6 bases). The germline CDR1 and CDR2 sequences are SGHRS and YFSETQ. Trimming shortened V by 0 bases and J by 5 bases, and 14 bases separated the two germline ends. CDR3 length: 15 residues. The chain's CDR3 is CASSLDNRVGTEAFF. In DNA, the CDR3 is TGCGCCAGCAGCTTGGACAACAGGGTTGGGACTGAAGCTTTCTTT.

This clonotype was found a few times. The chain has TRBV5-4 and TRBJ2-1; 9 positions match TRBD2. The germline CDR1 and CDR2 sequences are SGHNT and YYREEE (reference sequence). V lost 4 bases to trimming and J lost 1 base; unmatched junction nucleotides: 9. CDR3 length equals 17 residues. Written as DNA, the CDR3 is TGTGCCAGCAGCCCAAAAGTAGCGGGAGCTTCCTACAATGAGCAGTTCTTC. It specifies CASSPKVAGASYNEQFF.

This clonotype occurred a few times. The rearrangement joins TRBV7-2 to TRBJ2-3; 12 bases match TRBD2. The CDR3 consists of 14 residues. The germline V gene has CDR1 SGHTA and CDR2 FQGNSA. J gave up 4 bases and V 10 bases, and 6 bases lay outside the gene matches. The CDR3 is CATTLAGGADTQYF. CDR3 nucleotide sequence: TGTGCCACTACGCTAGCGGGAGGGGCAGATACGCAGTATTTT.

The chain links TRBV9 to TRBJ2-1; TRBD2 matches at 14 bases. Germline V gene lookup returns CDR1 SGDLS and CDR2 YYNGEE. The CDR3 covers 18 residues. V lost 0 bases, J lost 9 bases, and 11 bases stayed unmatched. In DNA, the CDR3 is TGTGCCAGCAGCGTAGAACCCCCGACTAGCGGGAGGGCCATTGAGCAGTTCTTC. Its translation: CASSVEPPTSGRAIEQFF.

This clonotype was observed a few times. This CDR3 reads CASSPRRGEGAEAFF. The CDR3 bases are TGTGCCAGCAGCCCCAGGAGAGGGGAAGGCGCTGAAGCTTTCTTT. The chain uses TRBV11-2 and TRBJ1-1; D possibly corresponds to TRBD1 (5 bases). From germline, CDR1 is SGHAT and CDR2 FQNNGV. V lost 5 bases and J lost 6, with 19 bases in between. The CDR3 length is 15 residues.

This chain links TRBV28 with TRBJ1-1; a weak D match, TRBD1 (5 bases). Trimming left V 5 bases short and J 8 bases short, with 15 bases between. Germline V lookup: CDR1 MDHEN, CDR2 SYDVKM. The CDR3 runs to 13 residues. The CDR3 DNA sequence: TGTGCCAGCAGTCATCGGGACCGCGGCGAAGCTTTCTTT. Encoded protein: CASSHRDRGEAFF. The entire variable domain, with the rest obtained from reference TRBV28 and TRBJ1-1, is as follows: DVKVTQSSRYLVKRTGEKVFLECVQDMDHENMFWYRQDPGLGLRLIYFSYDVKMKEKGDIPEGYSVSREKKERFSLILESASTNQTSMYLCASSHRDRGEAFFGQGTRLTVV.

This clonotype was observed at least ten times. The J gene is TRBJ2-7, the V gene TRBV29-1, with D possibly being TRBD1 (5 bases). The CDR3 loop spans 13 amino acids. Germline CDR1 SQVTM, CDR2 ANQGSEA. Trimming pared 6 bases from V and 3 bases from J, leaving 15 bases between. CDR3 sequence (DNA): TGCAGCGTGGGCCAGGGCCTTCTCTACGAGCAGTACTTC. Translation gives CSVGQGLLYEQYF.